This T cell receptor (beta chain) was documented in a study of metastatic and nonmetastatic thyroid tumors. Study at large: Malignant thyroid and benign thyroid patients provided blood and tumor or nodule tissue whose repertoires were compared.

All patients were treatment-naive before thyroid surgery. In germline, CDR1 is MDHEN, CDR2 SYDVKM. This CDR3 spans 15 amino acids. Trimming took off 6 bases at V and 10 bases at J, with 19 bases between the two ends. Per the original data handling: Clinicopathological groups differed in CDR3, with these differences serving to build a distant-metastasis classifier for papillary thyroid cancer. TCRdb called clones again from the PCR reads with MiXCR. The V and J calls come from TCRdb's annotation, not from the publication. The profile covers under 20,000 clones, with just over 25% appearing a single time and about 3.5% taken by the ten largest. Study-level results: According to reports, the diversity of TCR beta was significantly higher in malignant thyroid tumors than in benign nodules, and this held in both blood and tumor samples.

On this clone: The target antigen is unknown.

The receptor was derived from a male donor with papillary thyroid cancer or a benign thyroid nodule (not recorded which). Some clones in this sample may be carry-over from other donors' samples. The rearrangement joins TRBV28 to TRBJ1-6; D perhaps matches TRBD1 (6 bases). The sequenced sample consisted of blood. The CDR3 DNA sequence: TGTGCCAGCAGCCCGTCGGGACATTTAAAATCACCCCTCCACTTT. Translation gives CASSPSGHLKSPLHF.